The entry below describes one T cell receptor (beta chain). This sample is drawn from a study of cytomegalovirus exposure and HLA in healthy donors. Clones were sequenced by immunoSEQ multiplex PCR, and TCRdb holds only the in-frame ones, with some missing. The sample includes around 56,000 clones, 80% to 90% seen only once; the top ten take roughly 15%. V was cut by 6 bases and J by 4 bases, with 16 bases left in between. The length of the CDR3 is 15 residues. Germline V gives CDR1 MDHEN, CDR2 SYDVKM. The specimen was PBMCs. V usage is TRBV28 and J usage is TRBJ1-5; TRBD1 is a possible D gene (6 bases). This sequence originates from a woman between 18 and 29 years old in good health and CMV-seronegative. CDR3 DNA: TGTGCCAGCAGCCCTAGTGGCAGGGGTAATCAGCCCCAGCATTTT. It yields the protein CASSPSGRGNQPQHF.